The subject of this entry is one T cell receptor beta chain. Its antigen specificity is not known. The sample holds no much larger clone one base away, and base qualities are not on file. Samples from volunteer blood donors who had recovered from COVID-19 were contributed by a second Seattle source. The collaborating institutions used their own protocols to collect whole blood in K2EDTA tubes. For TCRbeta analysis, collaborators shipped samples in one of three forms: frozen whole blood, isolated PBMCs, or DNA extracted from either of those sample types. V is reduced by 4 bases and J by 4 bases, leaving a spacing of 11 bases between them. The germline V gene gives CDR1 as SGHVS and CDR2 as FNYEAQ. The CDR3 has 14 amino acids, counting the end cysteine and phenylalanine. The retained sequence is limited to the CDR3, 42 bases, with the frame set at the first base. TCRbeta CDR3 regions were amplified from genomic DNA by means of the immunoSEQ Assay, a bias-controlled multiplex PCR. Per the source publication's procedure: Nucleated cell counts per sample were estimated from amplification of reference gene primers within the assay. To quantify the absolute abundance of each unique TCRbeta CDR3 rearrangement, sequence reads were collapsed and filtered. Productive Simpson clonality was computed per sample as the square root of Simpson's diversity index over productive rearrangements. The clones in this table, taken by TCRdb from immuneACCESS, are in-frame only. Not every clone is retained; where verified, under half of the shortfall comes from an unresolved V gene, and the cause of the rest is unknown. The V and J calls and clone size were taken over from that table, and D and trimming were inferred from the DNA. The sample records about 300,000 clones, 75% to 90% of which are singletons. Jointly, the top ten make up around 1.5% of the sample.

The data stem from a study of blood T cell repertoires in COVID-19 (dated by TCRdb to the early 2020s). Regarding the complete study: Samples covering the acute and convalescent phases of COVID-19 were provided by collaborators in the United States, Italy and Spain. The sample metadata nearly always contained a de-identified subject ID, COVID-19 status, age in years and sex. Deeply sampled blood TCRbeta repertoires from subjects exposed to, actively infected with, or recovered from COVID-19 were included in the dataset. The repertoires were released in a freely available public database meant as a resource for research on the immune response to SARS-CoV-2. The samples were drawn from two sources: the first 160 participants of the ongoing ImmuneRACE study, and fewer than 1,500 subjects contributed by 6 global collaborators. The material from the prospective study consisted of cDNA or gDNA derived from T cells, B-cell-depleted T cells, or PBMCs. Where available, HLA class I and class II types were obtained from metadata supplied by the sample provider rather than from assay-based typing. Study-wide findings and limitations: Clinical and demographic metadata were provided uncurated, with the amount varying by source and participant.

The specimen sequenced was peripheral blood. The chain uses TRBV7-6 and TRBJ1-5; tentative D gene TRBD1, with 5 bases matching. This receptor was identified in a woman between 35 and 50 years old who had recovered from COVID-19. The DNA is TGTGCCAGCAGCTCGGGGGGGGAGAATCAGCCCCAGCATTTT. This is translated as CASSSGGENQPQHF.